The 12 T cell receptor beta chains below come from one sample, sequenced in a study of blood T cell repertoires in COVID-19. Libraries were prepared by immunoSEQ multiplex PCR; TCRdb keeps only in-frame clonotypes and omits some of them. The data contain about 320,000 clones, roughly 85% of them singletons. Specimen: PBMCs or T cells enriched from blood (not recorded which). These receptors originate from a woman in her twenties or thirties who had been exposed to COVID-19.

The chain combines TRBV5-8 with TRBJ2-7, with 9 nucleotides matching TRBD1. The germline CDR1 and CDR2 sequences are SGHTS and YDEGEE. The CDR3 loop spans 14 amino acids. The junction had 10 bases not matched to a gene; V was cut back by 7 bases and J by 5 bases. CDR3 DNA: TGTGCCAGCGGAACCGGGACAGGGAACCACGAGCAGTACTTC. Its protein product is CASGTGTGNHEQYF.

The chain uses TRBV7-9 and TRBJ2-7; 14 bases agree with TRBD2. This CDR3 is 16 amino acids long. CDR1 is SEHNR and CDR2 is FQNEAQ in the germline V gene (reference sequence). The J segment lost 3 bases and the V segment lost 5 bases, leaving 6 bases of the junction unmatched. In DNA, the CDR3 is TGTGCCAGCAGCCGGACTAGCGGGGGGCTAGACTACGAGCAGTACTTC. It translates to CASSRTSGGLDYEQYF.

The chain uses TRBV6-2 or TRBV6-3 and TRBJ1-2; possibly TRBD1 for D (5 bases). Trimming removed 4 bases from V and 4 bases from J, with 10 bases in between. CDR1 and CDR2 (germline): MNHEY, SVGEGT. CDR3 length equals 13 residues. CDR3 protein: CASSSRVGYGYTF. The CDR3 coding sequence is TGTGCCAGCAGTTCCAGGGTGGGCTATGGCTACACCTTC.

DNA of the CDR3: TGCAGCGTTGGAAGGACAGGACCGAACACTGAAGCTTTCTTT. This encodes CSVGRTGPNTEAFF. This sequence joins TRBV29-1 and TRBJ1-1, with 7 bases identical to TRBD1. After removal of 4 bases from V and 1 base from J, the junction contained 6 bases not matched to a gene. CDR3 length: 14 residues. Germline V gene lookup returns CDR1 SQVTM and CDR2 ANQGSEA.

The J gene is TRBJ2-1, the V gene TRBV3-1 (or the pseudogene TRBV3-2); the match to TRBD2 covers 9 bases. Trimming took 0 bases from V and 5 from J; bases not matched to a gene: 8. The CDR3 extends over 17 amino acids. Germline loops: CDR1 LGHDT, CDR2 YNNKEL (reference sequence). The CDR3 reads CASSQEVPSGAHNEQFF. In DNA, the CDR3 is TGTGCCAGCAGCCAAGAAGTCCCTAGCGGGGCCCACAATGAGCAGTTCTTC.

The chain couples TRBV25-1 to TRBJ1-1; no reliable D call. The CDR3 extends over 12 amino acids. Per germline, CDR1 MGHDK and CDR2 SYGVNS. The germline V and J ends were trimmed by 3 bases and 2 bases, with 4 bases remaining between them. CDR3 loop: CASSDYNTEAFF. For the CDR3, the DNA is TGTGCCAGCAGTGACTATAACACTGAAGCTTTCTTT.

The V gene is TRBV2, the J gene TRBJ1-2; weak D call: TRBD1 (6 bases). This CDR3 comprises 12 residues. Trimming left V 8 bases short and J 3 bases short, with 10 bases between. The germline gives CDR1 SNHLY, CDR2 FYNNEI. DNA for the CDR3: TGTGCCAGCCAGAGACAGGACTATGGCTACACCTTC. This encodes CASQRQDYGYTF.

The sample holds one count of this clone. The gene calls are TRBV28 and TRBJ2-7, with 7 bases that match TRBD2. The CDR3 extends over 14 amino acids. V dropped 7 bases and J dropped 2; count of bases not matched to a gene: 8. Germline values: CDR1 MDHEN, CDR2 SYDVKM. The CDR3 sequence is CASTHPSGTYEQYF. CDR3 bases: TGTGCCAGCACTCACCCTAGCGGAACCTACGAGCAGTACTTC.

This chain joins TRBV28 and TRBJ1-4; 9 bases fit TRBD1. The CDR3 covers 15 residues. The V gene's germline CDR1 is MDHEN and CDR2 SYDVKM. V lost 4 bases and J lost 5; bases outside the gene matches: 5. CDR3 DNA sequence: TGTGCCAGCAGTTCCCCCGGACAGGGGAATGAAAAACTGTTTTTT. Amino acid sequence: CASSSPGQGNEKLFF.

V and J are TRBV7-2 and TRBJ2-3; D possibly corresponds to TRBD2 (6 bases). Germline-derived CDR1 and CDR2 are SGHTA and FQGNSA. The CDR3 is made up of 12 amino acids. Trimming cost V 5 bases and J 6 bases, with 9 bases left between them. The DNA for the CDR3 is TGTGCCAGCAGCCAAGGGAGGGATACGCAGTATTTT. Translation: CASSQGRDTQYF.

The gene calls are TRBV4-1 and TRBJ2-7; no clear D. The CDR3 runs to 15 residues. V shed 1 base and J shed 2 bases, with 12 bases lying between them. CDR1 and CDR2 from the germline V gene are MGHRA and YSYEKL. In DNA form, the CDR3 reads TGCGCCAGCAGCCAAGGGCCCGTATTTCCCTACGAGCAGTACTTC. Its translation is CASSQGPVFPYEQYF.

The J gene is TRBJ1-2, the V gene TRBV6-5, with unresolved D. The CDR3 covers 14 residues. V lost 8 bases to trimming and J lost 0 bases, with 13 bases between them. From germline, CDR1 is MNHEY and CDR2 SVGAGI. The CDR3 protein is CASCSTGSNYGYTF. The DNA for the CDR3 is TGTGCCAGCTGCTCTACGGGGTCTAACTATGGCTACACCTTC.